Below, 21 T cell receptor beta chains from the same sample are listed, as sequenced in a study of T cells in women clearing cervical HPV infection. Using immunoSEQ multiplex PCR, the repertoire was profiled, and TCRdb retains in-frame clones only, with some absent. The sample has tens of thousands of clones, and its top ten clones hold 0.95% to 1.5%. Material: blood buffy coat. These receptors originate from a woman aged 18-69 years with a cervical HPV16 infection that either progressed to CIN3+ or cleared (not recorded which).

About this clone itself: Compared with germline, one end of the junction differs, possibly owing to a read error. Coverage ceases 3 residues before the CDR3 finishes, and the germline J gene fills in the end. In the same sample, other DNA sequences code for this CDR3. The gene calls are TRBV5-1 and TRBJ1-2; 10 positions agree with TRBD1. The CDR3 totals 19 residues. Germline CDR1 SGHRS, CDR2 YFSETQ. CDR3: CASSFDPRTGGISMDGYTF. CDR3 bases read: TGCGCCAGCAGCTTTGACCCACGGACAGGGGGAATTAGTATGGATGGG.

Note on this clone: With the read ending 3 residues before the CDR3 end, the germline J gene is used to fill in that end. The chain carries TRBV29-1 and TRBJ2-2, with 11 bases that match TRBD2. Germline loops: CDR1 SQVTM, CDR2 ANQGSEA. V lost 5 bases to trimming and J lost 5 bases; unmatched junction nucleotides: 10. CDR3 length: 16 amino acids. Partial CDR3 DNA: TGCAGCGTTCGACAGCCGGGACTAGCGGAAACCGGGGAG. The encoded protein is CSVRQPGLAETGE. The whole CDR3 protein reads CSVRQPGLAETGELFF.

The CDR3 sequence is CSASRDSRDTQYF. The CDR3 DNA, read in part, is TGCAGTGCTAGTAGGGACTCGCGTGATACG. The chain couples TRBV20-1 to TRBJ2-3; D may be TRBD2 (6 bases). The read is 3 residues too short to cover the CDR3 end, so that end is filled in from the germline J gene. This CDR3 has 13 residues. The germline V gene encodes CDR1 DFQATT and CDR2 SNEGSKA (reference sequence). Trimming took 3 bases from V and 6 from J, leaving 13 bases between them.

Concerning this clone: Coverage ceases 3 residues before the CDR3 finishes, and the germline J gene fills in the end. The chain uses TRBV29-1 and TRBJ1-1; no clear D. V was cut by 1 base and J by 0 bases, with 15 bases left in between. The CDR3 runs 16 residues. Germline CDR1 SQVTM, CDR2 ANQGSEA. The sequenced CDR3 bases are TGCAGCGTTGAAGGAAGCCTGCAGGCCATGAACACTGAA. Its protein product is CSVEGSLQAMNTE. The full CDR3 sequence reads CSVEGSLQAMNTEAFF. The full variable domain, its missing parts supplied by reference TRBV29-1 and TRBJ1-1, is SAVISQKPSRDICQRGTSLTIQCQVDSQVTMMFWYRQQPGQSLTLIATANQGSEATYESGFVIDKFPISRPNLTFSTLTVSNMSPEDSSIYLCSVEGSLQAMNTEAFFGQGTRLTVV.

The covered CDR3 bases are TGTGCTAGTGGCTCAGGGGGACCC. Amino acids: CASGSGGP. The complete CDR3 reads CASGSGGPLHF. V and J are TRBV12-5 and TRBJ1-6; TRBD1 aligns across 7 bases. The missing CDR3 end, 3 residues past where the read stops, is filled in from the germline J gene. Germline CDR1 is LGHNT and CDR2 is FRNRAP. The CDR3 sequence is 11 residues long. V lost 6 bases and J lost 12; bases outside the gene matches: 2.

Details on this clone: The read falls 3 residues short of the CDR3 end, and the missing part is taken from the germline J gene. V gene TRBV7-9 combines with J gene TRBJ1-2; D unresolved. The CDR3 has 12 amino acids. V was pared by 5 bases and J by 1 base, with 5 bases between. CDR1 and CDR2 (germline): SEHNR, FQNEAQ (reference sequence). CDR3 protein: CASSQINYGYTF. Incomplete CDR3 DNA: TGTGCCAGCAGCCAAATTAACTATGGC. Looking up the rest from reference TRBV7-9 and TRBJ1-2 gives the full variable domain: DTGVSQNPRHKITKRGQNVTFRCDPISEHNRLYWYRQTLGQGPEFLTYFQNEAQLEKSRLLSDRFSAERPKGSFSTLEIQRTEQGDSAMYLCASSQINYGYTFGSGTRLTVV.

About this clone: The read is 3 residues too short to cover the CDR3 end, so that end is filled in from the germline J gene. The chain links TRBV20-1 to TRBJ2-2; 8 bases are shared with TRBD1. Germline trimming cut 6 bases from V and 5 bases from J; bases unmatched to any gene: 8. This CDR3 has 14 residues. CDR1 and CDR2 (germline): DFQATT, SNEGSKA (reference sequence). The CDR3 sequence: CSASDRGRTGELFF. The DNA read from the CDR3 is TGCAGTGCCTCAGACAGGGGAAGGACCGGGGAG.

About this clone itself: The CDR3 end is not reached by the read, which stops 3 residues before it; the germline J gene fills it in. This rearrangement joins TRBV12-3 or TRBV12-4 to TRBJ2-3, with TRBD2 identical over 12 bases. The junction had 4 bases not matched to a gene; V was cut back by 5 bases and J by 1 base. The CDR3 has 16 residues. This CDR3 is CASSQTSGRRTDTQYF. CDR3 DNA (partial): TGTGCCAGCAGTCAGACTAGCGGGAGACGCACAGATACG.

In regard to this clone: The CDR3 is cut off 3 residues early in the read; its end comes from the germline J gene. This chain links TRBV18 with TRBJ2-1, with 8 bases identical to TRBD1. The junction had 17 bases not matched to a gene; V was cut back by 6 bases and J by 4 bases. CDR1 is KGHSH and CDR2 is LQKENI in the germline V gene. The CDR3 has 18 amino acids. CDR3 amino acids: CASSQIQGGLPPYNEQFF. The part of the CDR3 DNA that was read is TGTGCCAGCTCGCAGATACAGGGGGGACTCCCGCCGTACAATGAG.

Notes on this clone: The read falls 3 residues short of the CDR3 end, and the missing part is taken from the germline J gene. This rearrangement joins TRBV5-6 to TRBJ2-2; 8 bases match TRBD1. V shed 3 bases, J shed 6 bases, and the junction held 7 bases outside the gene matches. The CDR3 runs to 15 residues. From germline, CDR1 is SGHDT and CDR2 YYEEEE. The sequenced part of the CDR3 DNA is TGTGCCAGCAGCTCCGGGACAGGAGACGCCGGGGAG. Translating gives CASSSGTGDAGE. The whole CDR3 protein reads CASSSGTGDAGELFF. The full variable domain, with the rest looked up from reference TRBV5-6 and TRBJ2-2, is DAGVTQSPTHLIKTRGQQVTLRCSPKSGHDTVSWYQQALGQGPQFIFQYYEEEERQRGNFPDRFSGHQFPNYSSELNVNALLLGDSALYLCASSSGTGDAGELFFGEGSRLTVL.

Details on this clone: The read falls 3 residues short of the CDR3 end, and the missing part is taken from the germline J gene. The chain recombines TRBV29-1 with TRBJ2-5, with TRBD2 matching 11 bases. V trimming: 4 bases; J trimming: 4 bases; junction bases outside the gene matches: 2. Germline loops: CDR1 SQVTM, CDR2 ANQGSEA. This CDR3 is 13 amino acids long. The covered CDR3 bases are TGCAGCGTTGTAGCGGGAGGGAGAGAGACC. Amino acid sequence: CSVVAGGRET. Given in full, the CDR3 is CSVVAGGRETQYF.

The part of the CDR3 DNA that was read is TGTGCCAGCAGTCGTCAGGGGGAG. Its protein product is CASSRQGE. The entire CDR3 protein reads CASSRQGELFF. The chain employs TRBV6-2 or TRBV6-3 and TRBJ2-2; D remains ambiguous. The CDR3 end lies 3 residues beyond the end of the read and is filled in from the germline J gene. V was clipped by 5 bases and J by 8 bases, with 6 bases between them. In germline, CDR1 is MNHEY, CDR2 SVGEGT. The CDR3 consists of 11 residues.

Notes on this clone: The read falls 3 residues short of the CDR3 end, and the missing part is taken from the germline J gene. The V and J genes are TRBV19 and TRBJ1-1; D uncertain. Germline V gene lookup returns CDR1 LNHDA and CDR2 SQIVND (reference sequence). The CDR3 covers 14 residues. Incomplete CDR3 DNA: TGTGCCAGTAGTATAGGTCGCCTCCTTCCTGGC. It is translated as CASSIGRLLPG. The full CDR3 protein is CASSIGRLLPGAFF.

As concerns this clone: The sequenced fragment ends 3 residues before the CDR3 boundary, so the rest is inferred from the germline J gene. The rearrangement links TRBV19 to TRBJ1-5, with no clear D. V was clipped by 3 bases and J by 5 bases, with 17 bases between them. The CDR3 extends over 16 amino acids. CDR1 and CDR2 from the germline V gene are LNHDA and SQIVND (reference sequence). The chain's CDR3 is CASSIFRRNHYQPQHF. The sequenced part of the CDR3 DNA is TGTGCCAGTAGTATTTTTCGCAGAAACCATTATCAGCCC.

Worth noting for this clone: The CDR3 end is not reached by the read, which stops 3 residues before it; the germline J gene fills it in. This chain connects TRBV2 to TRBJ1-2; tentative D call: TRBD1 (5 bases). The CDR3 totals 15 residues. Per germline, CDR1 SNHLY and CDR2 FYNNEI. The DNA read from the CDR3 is TGTGCCAGCAGCCGTGGACTAGCGGGGGTCTACGAC. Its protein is CASSRGLAGVYD. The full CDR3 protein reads CASSRGLAGVYDYTF.

The DNA read from the CDR3 is TGTGCCAGCAGTCCGCCCACTAGCGGGACCCACGAG. Translation: CASSPPTSGTHE. The full CDR3 reads CASSPPTSGTHEQYF. The chain couples TRBV6-2 or TRBV6-3 to TRBJ2-7; 10 nucleotides match TRBD2. The CDR3 extends 3 residues past the end of the read, so its final part is completed from the germline J gene. The junction had 9 bases not matched to a gene; V was cut back by 5 bases and J by 5 bases. Germline CDR1 reads MNHEY; CDR2 reads SVGEGT. The CDR3 consists of 15 residues.

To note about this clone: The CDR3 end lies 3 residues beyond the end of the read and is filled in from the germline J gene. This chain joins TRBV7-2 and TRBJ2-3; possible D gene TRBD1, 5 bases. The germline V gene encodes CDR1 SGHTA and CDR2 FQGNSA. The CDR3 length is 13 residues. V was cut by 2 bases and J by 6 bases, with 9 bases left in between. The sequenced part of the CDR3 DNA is TGTGCCAGCAGCTTATGGGGCCCCGATACG. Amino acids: CASSLWGPDT. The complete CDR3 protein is CASSLWGPDTQYF.

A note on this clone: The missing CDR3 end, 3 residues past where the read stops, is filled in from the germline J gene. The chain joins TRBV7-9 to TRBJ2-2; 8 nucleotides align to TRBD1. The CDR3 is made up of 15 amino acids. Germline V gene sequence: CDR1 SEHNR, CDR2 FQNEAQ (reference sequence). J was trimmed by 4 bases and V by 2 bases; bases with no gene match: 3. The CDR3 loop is CASSLQGAGTGELFF. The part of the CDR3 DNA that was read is TGTGCCAGCAGCTTACAGGGGGCAGGCACCGGGGAG.

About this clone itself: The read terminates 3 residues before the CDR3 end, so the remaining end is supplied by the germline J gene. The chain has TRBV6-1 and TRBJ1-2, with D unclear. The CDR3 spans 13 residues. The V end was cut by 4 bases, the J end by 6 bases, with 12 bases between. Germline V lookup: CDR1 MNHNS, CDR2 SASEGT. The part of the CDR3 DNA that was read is TGTGCCAGCAGTGTACACGTATCCCATGGC. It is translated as CASSVHVSHG. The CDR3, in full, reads CASSVHVSHGYTF.

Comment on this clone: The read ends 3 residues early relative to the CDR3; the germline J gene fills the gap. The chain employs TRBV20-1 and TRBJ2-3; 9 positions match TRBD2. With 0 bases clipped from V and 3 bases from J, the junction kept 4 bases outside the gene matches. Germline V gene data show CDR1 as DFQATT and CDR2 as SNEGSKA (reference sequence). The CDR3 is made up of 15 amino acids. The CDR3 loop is CSARDASGVTDTQYF. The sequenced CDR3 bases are TGCAGTGCTAGAGACGCTAGCGGGGTGACAGATACG.

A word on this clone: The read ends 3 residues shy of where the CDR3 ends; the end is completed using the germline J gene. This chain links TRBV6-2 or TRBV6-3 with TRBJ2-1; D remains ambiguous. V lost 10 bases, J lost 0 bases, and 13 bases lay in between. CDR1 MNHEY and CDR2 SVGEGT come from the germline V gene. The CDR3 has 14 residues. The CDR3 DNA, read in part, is TGTGCCACGCCCCGCAGGAGCTCCTACAATGAG. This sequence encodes CATPRRSSYNE. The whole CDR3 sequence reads CATPRRSSYNEQFF.